One sample yielded the 20 T cell receptor beta chains listed below, sequenced in a study of identifying expanded T cells in peripheral blood. The assay was immunoSEQ multiplex PCR, and TCRdb's table has in-frame clones only and misses some. Counted here are some 99,000 clones, about 88% occurring once; the ten biggest clones make up just under 8.5%. Sequences were obtained from blood. These receptors all come from a person aged 18 to 75 in good health.

This clone was recorded only once. J is TRBJ2-7 and V is TRBV28; D is possibly TRBD1 (5 bases). The CDR3 is made up of 13 amino acids. V gave up 7 bases and J gave up 0 bases, with 10 bases separating them. Germline V gene lookup returns CDR1 MDHEN and CDR2 SYDVKM. For the CDR3, the DNA is TGTGCCAGCACGCAGGGATTCTCCTACGAGCAGTACTTC. As protein: CASTQGFSYEQYF.

The rearrangement uses TRBV28 and TRBJ2-2, with D hard to call. V was trimmed by 5 bases and J by 1 base, leaving 11 bases between them. CDR1 is MDHEN, CDR2 SYDVKM, per germline. This CDR3 comprises 15 residues. The CDR3 DNA reads TGTGCCAGCAGTCCCCCGAGAGGGAACACCGGGGAGCTGTTTTTT. Protein sequence: CASSPPRGNTGELFF.

The chain has TRBV2 and TRBJ1-4; D is perhaps TRBD1 (6 bases). The CDR3 is 14 residues long. Trimming removed 7 bases from V and 3 bases from J, with 12 bases in between. Germline CDR1 SNHLY, CDR2 FYNNEI. The CDR3 nucleotides read TGTGCCAGCAACCCTGCAGGGGCTAATGAAAAACTGTTTTTT. It translates to CASNPAGANEKLFF.

The chain joins TRBV5-4 to TRBJ1-1, with a possible D match to TRBD1 (5 bases). V was pared by 3 bases and J by 4 bases, with 10 bases between. CDR1 and CDR2 from the germline V gene are SGHNT and YYREEE (reference sequence). The CDR3 extends over 13 amino acids. Here the CDR3 reads CASSWVGGTEAFF. CDR3 DNA sequence: TGTGCCAGCAGCTGGGTGGGGGGCACTGAAGCTTTCTTT.

A remark on this clone: Other nucleotide sequences in the sample specify the same CDR3. The chain recombines TRBV2 with TRBJ2-5; the D is unclear. The germline gives CDR1 SNHLY, CDR2 FYNNEI. With 5 bases removed from V and 1 base from J, the gap between germline ends came to 2 bases. The CDR3 spans 11 residues. CDR3 residues: CASSFQETQYF. The CDR3 nucleotides are TGTGCCAGCAGTTTCCAAGAGACCCAGTACTTC.

The V gene is TRBV7-9, the J gene TRBJ1-2; D uncertain. The CDR3 length is 15 residues. Germline CDR1 reads SEHNR; CDR2 reads FQNEAQ (reference sequence). With 3 bases removed from V and 4 bases from J, the gap between germline ends came to 15 bases. CDR3 bases: TGTGCCAGCAGCTTCACACTTGGACCCAGCTATGGCTACACCTTC. This translates into CASSFTLGPSYGYTF.

The rearrangement links TRBV6-1 to TRBJ1-5; D possibly corresponds to TRBD1 (5 bases). Germline V gene data show CDR1 as MNHNS and CDR2 as SASEGT. V was cut by 7 bases and J by 7 bases, with 17 bases left in between. The CDR3 length is 14 residues. CDR3: CASISGGGGQPQHF. The CDR3 DNA reads TGTGCCAGCATCAGTGGGGGGGGAGGCCAGCCCCAGCATTTT.

This clone was observed a few times. The CDR3 sequence: CASSQGANTEAFF. The CDR3 nucleotides read TGCGCCAGCAGCCAAGGGGCTAACACTGAAGCTTTCTTT. The chain couples TRBV4-3 to TRBJ1-1; D not resolved. This CDR3 spans 13 amino acids. V was cut by 1 base and J by 2 bases, with 5 bases left in between. The germline gives CDR1 LGHNA, CDR2 YSLEER.

The J gene is TRBJ1-2, the V gene TRBV19; a possible D gene is TRBD1 (5 bases). This CDR3 has 15 amino acids. The germline gives CDR1 LNHDA, CDR2 SQIVND (reference sequence). With 4 bases removed from V and 2 bases from J, the gap between germline ends came to 14 bases. CDR3 loop: CASSTVRQSNYGYTF. The CDR3 bases are TGTGCCAGTAGTACCGTTAGACAGTCCAACTATGGCTACACCTTC.

This clone has only one observation. The CDR3 reads CASRQSALGETQYF. As DNA, the CDR3 is TGTGCCAGCAGGCAGAGCGCTCTTGGAGAGACCCAGTACTTC. The chain uses TRBV7-2 and TRBJ2-5, with no clear D. Germline V gene data show CDR1 as SGHTA and CDR2 as FQGNSA. The V end lost 6 bases, the J end lost 4 bases, and 15 bases lay between the germline ends. The CDR3 is 14 residues long.

This sequence joins TRBV28 and TRBJ2-2, with D perhaps given as TRBD1 or TRBD2 (5 bases each). V was pared by 2 bases and J by 1 base, with 20 bases between. Germline CDR1 is MDHEN and CDR2 is SYDVKM. The CDR3 spans 19 residues. The CDR3 sequence: CASSLRDPVGDKNTGELFF. The CDR3 DNA follows: TGTGCCAGCAGTTTAAGGGACCCAGTCGGCGACAAGAACACCGGGGAGCTGTTTTTT.

The V and J genes are TRBV5-1 and TRBJ1-4; D remains unclear. The length of the CDR3 is 17 residues. CDR1 and CDR2 (germline): SGHRS, YFSETQ. The V end was cut by 4 bases, the J end by 3 bases, with 19 bases between. The DNA of the CDR3 is TGCGCCAGCAGCCCCCAAGGCCCACAGCTCTCTAATGAAAAACTGTTTTTT. The encoded protein is CASSPQGPQLSNEKLFF.

The chain is built from TRBV6-1 and TRBJ1-2, with D perhaps TRBD1 (5 bases). Germline V CDR1 and CDR2: MNHNS, SASEGT. The CDR3 has 13 residues. The V gene lost 3 bases and the J gene lost 3 bases, with 8 bases spanning the gap. The CDR3 sequence is CASSEDIYYGYTF. The DNA for the CDR3 is TGTGCCAGCAGTGAGGACATTTACTATGGCTACACCTTC.

This chain connects TRBV25-1 to TRBJ2-1; 8 nucleotides align to TRBD2. CDR1 is MGHDK, CDR2 SYGVNS, per germline. Germline trimming cut 11 bases from V and 4 bases from J; bases unmatched to any gene: 10. CDR3 size: 14 residues. In DNA, the CDR3 is TGTGCCGCCGGTGGGAGCGGGGGTTACAATGAGCAGTTCTTC. Protein sequence: CAAGGSGGYNEQFF.

The chain uses TRBV5-6 and TRBJ2-3; D uncertain. Germline loops: CDR1 SGHDT, CDR2 YYEEEE. The CDR3 covers 11 residues. The V gene lost 4 bases and the J gene lost 5 bases, with 5 bases spanning the gap. CDR3 protein: CASSVEDTQYF. CDR3 nucleotides: TGTGCCAGCAGCGTCGAAGATACGCAGTATTTT.

This chain uses TRBV4-3 with TRBJ2-3; 7 bases line up with TRBD2. The germline gives CDR1 LGHNA, CDR2 YSLEER. V dropped 5 bases and J dropped 5; count of bases not matched to a gene: 7. This CDR3 has 14 amino acids. The CDR3 coding sequence is TGCGCCAGCAGCGGGACGGGGAGGGTAGATACGCAGTATTTT. Its translation is CASSGTGRVDTQYF.

The chain couples TRBV4-2 to TRBJ2-7, with D perhaps matching TRBD2 (7 bases). V gave up 3 bases and J gave up 2 bases, with 17 bases separating them. Germline V gives CDR1 LGHNA, CDR2 YNFKEQ. The CDR3 is made up of 16 amino acids. The CDR3 DNA is TGTGCCAGCAGCCAGGAGGGGGGAGGGCCAACCTACGAGCAGTACTTC. It specifies CASSQEGGGPTYEQYF.

The chain carries TRBV28 and TRBJ2-7, with D possibly called TRBD1 or TRBD2 (5 bases each). Trimming pared 5 bases from V and 5 bases from J, leaving 16 bases between. Germline CDR1 and CDR2: MDHEN and SYDVKM. The CDR3 has 14 amino acids. CDR3 in amino acids: CASSPGTQDHEQYF. CDR3 bases: TGTGCCAGCAGTCCCGGGACCCAGGACCACGAGCAGTACTTC.

The V and J genes are TRBV2 and TRBJ1-2; D is possibly TRBD1 (6 bases). Trimming shortened V by 2 bases and J by 4 bases, and 11 bases separated the two germline ends. Germline V gene lookup returns CDR1 SNHLY and CDR2 FYNNEI. This CDR3 has 14 amino acids. CDR3 sequence: CASSENRAIYGYTF. The CDR3, as DNA: TGTGCCAGCAGTGAAAACAGGGCGATCTATGGCTACACCTTC.

The chain employs TRBV7-9 and TRBJ2-7; 9 bases agree with TRBD1. The CDR3 is 16 residues long. The ends lost 3 bases at V and 2 bases at J; junction bases unmatched: 8. Per germline, CDR1 SEHNR and CDR2 FQNEAQ (reference sequence). The CDR3 bases are TGTGCCAGCAGCTTCGAACCGGGACAGGGTCCCTACGAGCAGTACTTC. It yields the protein CASSFEPGQGPYEQYF.